This TCR beta chain was found in a study of regulatory T cells in long-lasting Graves disease. Study-wide findings and caveats: There were preferences for TRBV28, TRBJ1-2 and TRBJ2-5 in persistent disease.

Both iRepertoire HTBI primers and Arm-PCR of CDR3 regions were used to build the TCR beta libraries. TCRdb re-called the multiplex PCR reads with MiXCR, one entry per CDR3 protein. The sample has 500,000 to 800,000 distinct CDR3 sequences, approximately 29% seen once. As to time point: persistent/refractory GD, antithyroid drugs over 5 years with positive TRAb. The TCR library was prepared using RNA isolated from PBMCs. The CDR3 has 15 amino acids. Germline CDR1 reads MNHNS; CDR2 reads SASEGT. The V gene lost 6 bases and the J gene lost 4 bases, with 18 bases spanning the gap. Turning to this clonotype: What it recognizes is unknown.

This clonotype was obtained from a female donor with Graves disease. The rearrangement joins TRBV6-1 to TRBJ1-2, with a tentative D call TRBD1 (6 bases). The sequencing here drew on peripheral blood mononuclear cells (PBMCs), taken when the disease was refractory, from a patient treated with antithyroid drugs. Written as DNA, the CDR3 is TGTGCCAGCAGCCCCACCCGCGACAGGTTCTATGGCTACACCTTC. Its protein is CASSPTRDRFYGYTF.